The following is a T cell receptor (beta chain) sequence with its context. Its recognized antigen is unknown. The record has no base qualities; no much larger clone is one base away. The cohort comprised fewer than 700 healthy bone marrow donors. Cohort members were all nominally healthy when sampled, although unrecorded immune exposures were likely present. The donor tested CMV seropositive, placing the donor among the 289 seropositive members of the cohort. A peripheral blood sample was provided by each donor, and peripheral blood mononuclear cells were used for TCR beta sequencing. The Qiagen DNeasy Blood Extraction Kit was used to extract genomic DNA from the blood cell samples. Library preparation employed the immunoSEQ multiplex PCR assay. A mixture of 60 forward primers for TCR Vbeta segments and 13 reverse primers for TCR Jbeta segments was used in the multiplex PCR. Amplification of the CDR3 region of rearranged TCR beta genes was performed with a multiplex PCR assay on genomic DNA. On the Illumina HiSeq System, the amplified TCR beta libraries were sequenced as 87-base-pair reads. In the source study's methods: A later analysis tallied tens of millions of unique TCR beta chains across the 700 or so repertoires, and some 10 million of those chains were shared by two or more donors. A nearest-neighbor algorithm error-corrected the raw reads and collapsed the reads into unique sequences, merging closely related sequences to remove PCR and sequencing errors. CDR3 sequences were aligned to IMGT reference sequences to assign V, D and J gene segments. For a sequence to be retained, a match of at least six nucleotides to both a V gene segment and a J gene segment was required. A rearrangement was called productive if the CDR3 had no stop codons and remained in frame with V and J, and every other rearrangement was called non-productive. CDR3 was defined by IMGT convention, running from the second conserved V-encoded cysteine to the conserved J-encoded phenylalanine. In an earlier analysis of approximately 590 of the donors, sequences lacking an unambiguous match to a single V gene segment were excluded. In an earlier analysis of some 590 of the donors, a V segment was called functional when productive rearrangements were above 56.7%, and segregating when the standard deviation between donors exceeded 5%. To diagnose cytomegalovirus status from the catalog of TCR beta chain sequences, a statistical classification framework was built. V and J gene assignment, in a later analysis, came from comparing TCR nucleotide sequences with IMGT/GENE-DB human TR gene sequences. The TCRdist pipeline was used in a later analysis to assign CDR3 sequences and most-parsimonious VDJ recombination scenarios. In a later analysis, every TCR beta chain was defined by the combination of its CDR3 amino acid sequence and its V-gene family, and reads without a unique V-gene family were dropped. In a later analysis, 500 to 650 highly shared, low-generation-probability nucleotide sequences were removed to address suspected cross-contamination and a sequencing artifact. In a later analysis, a clonal expansion index for each public chain was calculated from normalized within-repertoire ranks of inferred template counts. Generation probabilities in a later analysis came from a VDJ recombination model fitted to out-of-frame rearrangements, and those results were checked against IGoR. A later analysis scored TCR-TCR, TCR-HLA and TCR-CMV co-occurrence with hypergeometric tests, applying a repertoire-size bias correction to TCR pairs. In a later analysis, false discovery rates were estimated by permuting HLA or CMV assignments 20 times. A later analysis grouped co-occurring TCRs with DBSCAN, adding TCRdist sequence similarity when clustering within HLA-allele-positive subsets. Repertoires with fewer than 30,000 or more than 120,000 public chains, plus five repertoires with anomalous nucleotide sharing, were excluded from co-occurrence clustering. TCRdb took over this immuneACCESS table, retaining in-frame rearrangements with V and J assigned. Such tables are incomplete; in checked studies, under half of the missing clones stem from an unresolved V gene, and the remainder is unexplained. Clone size and V and J calls were adopted from that table, with D and trimming inferred from the DNA. The sample table records some 170,000 clones; 82% of these occur just once. Of the sample, around 11% is held by the ten largest clones.

A distance of 15 bases separates the germline ends of V and J, which lose 5 bases and 5 bases respectively. The CDR3 sequence holds 13 residues, the cysteine and phenylalanine included. The read is trimmed to its CDR3 DNA, 39 bases read in frame from base 1. CDR1 and CDR2 are drawn from the germline V gene (reference sequence): GTSNPN, SVGIG. This entry is derived from a study of cytomegalovirus exposure and HLA in healthy donors (dated by TCRdb to the late 2010s). As for the study more broadly: In an earlier analysis of approximately 640 of the donors, approximately 260 Gb of sequence data and some 100 million unique TCR beta sequences from about 179 million T cells were reported. An early release that covered about 640 HLA-typed donors contained about 300 gigabases of sequencing data and 65 million to 100 million unique TCR sequences. The genetic ancestry cluster associated with self-reported Caucasian donors included 81% of the roughly 390 genotyped donors. The study aimed to test whether signatures of past pathogen exposure could be identified by cataloging public T cell receptors. The T cell repertoires of some 700 subjects were profiled by immunosequencing and related to cytomegalovirus serostatus. Along with the approximately 700-subject first cohort, a separate validation cohort of over a hundred different subjects was used. High-throughput TCR immunosequencing, statistical association of individual TCRs with disease status, and machine learning were combined to predict cytomegalovirus infection status. A later analysis re-examined previously published TCR beta repertoires from more than 650 donors and added high-resolution HLA genotyping to investigate patterns of TCR occurrence. Rather than drawing on any new phenotypic data, the later analysis identified candidate immune exposures from TCR beta sequences and the way those sequences occurred across donors. An earlier analysis of fewer than 750 of the donors used high-throughput TCR beta sequencing to judge whether each TCR beta V gene segment behaved as functional or pseudogenic. Alongside the repertoire data, information on donor age, sex, ethnicity and CMV serostatus was compiled. In a later genetic analysis, genome-wide SNP genotypes for about 55% of the 666 donors were used, and that subset was treated as a discovery cohort. Every discovery cohort repertoire had been produced on one sequencing platform. HLA typing covered class I and class II loci at four-digit resolution. The number of typed donors differed by locus: roughly 629-640 for A, B, C, DRB1 and DQB1; about 520 for DQA1; about 600 for DPA1; and around 470 for DPB1. Because of strong linkage in the cohort, roughly five DR-DQ haplotypes were treated as single units for association and clustering. Among about 410 genotyped donors of the cohort, an average of around 250,000 unique TCR beta nucleotide sequences was sequenced per donor, of which about 20% were non-productive. Broader findings and caveats from the paper: Most TCR sequences were observed very rarely across donors, whereas some public TCRs were present in many individuals. In vitro tests confirmed that a few of the cytomegalovirus-associated TCR beta chains recognize cytomegalovirus antigens. In a later genetic analysis, a missense DCLRE1C variant was associated with V-gene and J-gene trimming of TCR beta chains, and the association was replicated in an independent cohort. Presence/absence analyses assumed roughly uniform sequencing depth across donors, an assumption that may not hold. When HLA alleles, especially DR and DQ, strongly co-occurred, TCR associations were difficult to assign to individual alleles. A later analysis associated 16,951 TCR beta sequences with specific HLA alleles at a false discovery rate of 0.05. In a later analysis, several top co-occurrence clusters were reported to appear linked to parvovirus B19, influenza, CMV and Epstein-Barr virus. A later analysis found that most CMV-associated TCR beta chains appeared HLA-restricted, with HLA associations seemingly driven largely by CMV exposure. Only TCR beta chains were sequenced in this cohort, and the absence of alpha or paired-chain data limited detectable features. The study listed 150 to 200 TCR beta chains as associated with cytomegalovirus. A cluster of highly shared sequence variants was judged likely to represent a technical artifact of the sequencing pipeline. Compared with equally common non-associated chains, HLA-associated TCR beta chains in a later analysis were more clonally expanded and had lower generation probabilities. In a later genetic analysis, fewer N-insertions in productive TCRs were reported among donors in an Asian-associated ancestry cluster than the approximately 670-donor mean. Some 15 rarely observed V segments, including chromosome 9 orphons, were excluded from the earlier analysis of a few hundred of the donors because counts were too low. HLA typing was unavailable for some donors at each locus, so association tests used only the typed subset. In an earlier analysis of 587 of the donors, most TCR beta V segments were observed in productive rearrangements about 87% or about 30% of the time, broadly matching IMGT annotations. A further reported finding was that TCR beta sequences accurately predicted the HLA-A and HLA-B alleles for most subjects in the first cohort. The 87-base-pair reads could not distinguish some IMGT-functional V segments, including TRBV6-2 and TRBV6-3, so those segments were excluded. The classifier was reported to diagnose cytomegalovirus status with high specificity and sensitivity in both the original cohort and the validation cohort. Correlated functional status among segregating V segments might reflect linkage disequilibrium, but an unknown experimental factor could not be ruled out. According to a later analysis, TCR association rates differed among HLA loci, with DRB1 alleles showing the most associated TCRs and HLA-C alleles showing the fewest. For the cohort, immune exposure information was limited to CMV serostatus. The authors suggested that the approach could potentially be generalized to other disease states and immunological phenotypes.

Sequencing was done on a sample of PBMCs. This receptor was taken from a man aged 50 to 59 in good health and CMV-seropositive. This chain joins TRBV30 to TRBJ1-1; TRBD1 might be the D gene, on 5 matching bases. DNA sequence: TGTGCCTGGGAAAGGGGTTTGAGTACTGAAGCTTTCTTT. The encoded protein is CAWERGLSTEAFF.